The 22 T cell receptor beta chains listed next were all sequenced from one sample in a study of blood T cells in healthy people across ages. A second PCR of about 7 to 12 cycles used a sample-barcoded 5' primer and a J-beta primer mix. Each CDR3 protein gets one entry after TCRdb re-called the 5' RACE reads with MiXCR. Of approximately 730,000 distinct CDR3 sequences listed, around half are singletons. Sequencing input: blood. The receptors were gathered from an elderly man in good health.

This clonotype turned up a few times. The gene calls are TRBV6-5 and TRBJ2-7; 7 bases align to TRBD1. Germline V gives CDR1 MNHEY, CDR2 SVGAGI. The V gene end was trimmed by 4 bases and the J gene end by 0 bases; junction bases not matched to a gene: 6. The CDR3 has 15 residues. CDR3 nucleotides: TGTGCCAGCAGTTCCCAAACAGGGGCCTCCTACGAGCAGTACTTC. This encodes CASSSQTGASYEQYF.

The chain uses TRBV7-9 and TRBJ2-1; TRBD2 agrees at 10 bases. The germline V gene encodes CDR1 SEHNR and CDR2 FQNEAQ (reference sequence). Trimming removed 5 bases from V and 9 bases from J; junction bases left unmatched: 16. This CDR3 has 17 residues. CDR3 amino acids: CASSLGASGRASGEQFF. CDR3 coding DNA: TGTGCCAGCAGCCTAGGGGCCAGCGGGAGGGCCAGTGGTGAGCAGTTCTTC.

This clonotype was counted a few times. This chain joins TRBV18 and TRBJ1-5, with D unclear. Germline V gene lookup returns CDR1 KGHSH and CDR2 LQKENI. The germline V and J ends were trimmed by 3 bases and 0 bases, with 3 bases remaining between them. CDR3 length equals 13 residues. CDR3 amino acids: CASSPGSNQPQHF. The CDR3 DNA follows: TGTGCCAGCTCACCGGGTAGCAATCAGCCCCAGCATTTT.

This clonotype was counted a few times. This chain uses TRBV20-1 with TRBJ2-5; 10 bases map to TRBD2. CDR1 DFQATT and CDR2 SNEGSKA come from the germline V gene (reference sequence). V lost 0 bases to trimming and J lost 7 bases; unmatched junction nucleotides: 8. This CDR3 contains 15 residues. Here the CDR3 DNA reads TGCAGTGCTAGAGATGGCCTAGCGGGAGTGGGGACCCAGTACTTC. It yields the protein CSARDGLAGVGTQYF.

V usage is TRBV28 and J usage is TRBJ2-7; possible D gene TRBD1, 5 bases. CDR3 size: 15 residues. The V gene's germline CDR1 is MDHEN and CDR2 SYDVKM. V gave up 3 bases and J gave up 3 bases, with 15 bases separating them. The CDR3 nucleotides are TGTGCCAGCAGTTTGCTAGGAACAGGAGTCTACGAGCAGTACTTC. Translated, it gives CASSLLGTGVYEQYF. Filled out from reference TRBV28 and TRBJ2-7, the complete variable domain reads DVKVTQSSRYLVKRTGEKVFLECVQDMDHENMFWYRQDPGLGLRLIYFSYDVKMKEKGDIPEGYSVSREKKERFSLILESASTNQTSMYLCASSLLGTGVYEQYFGPGTRLTVT.

The gene calls are TRBV6-1 and TRBJ2-7, with D possibly matching TRBD1 (6 bases). The closer fit of TRBJ2-5 to the DNA end suggests the J call may be wrong. CDR3 length: 14 amino acids. Germline V CDR1 and CDR2: MNHNS, SASEGT. The CDR3 coding sequence is TGTGCCAGCAGACCGGACAGTACATCGAAGACCCAGTACTTC. Translating it yields CASRPDSTSKTQYF.

This clonotype has just a few counts. This rearrangement joins TRBV2 to TRBJ1-2, with D possibly matching TRBD1 (6 bases). Per germline, CDR1 SNHLY and CDR2 FYNNEI. CDR3 length equals 14 residues. The V end was cut by 7 bases, the J end by 0 bases, with 12 bases between. The chain's CDR3 is CASISDSTNYGYTF. The DNA of the CDR3 is TGTGCCAGCATTTCGGACAGCACTAACTATGGCTACACCTTC.

The gene calls are TRBV20-1 and TRBJ1-6, with a weak D call TRBD1 (6 bases). The CDR3 length is 15 residues. The V gene's germline CDR1 is DFQATT and CDR2 SNEGSKA (reference sequence). Trimming stripped 3 bases from V and 4 bases from J, with 13 bases between. CDR3 loop: CSARKDSLYNSPLHF. The CDR3 region has the DNA TGCAGTGCTAGGAAGGACAGCCTATATAATTCACCCCTCCACTTT.

This clonotype was counted a few times. The chain uses TRBV20-1 and TRBJ2-3; TRBD2 agrees at 12 bases. Unmatched junction bases numbered 5, after V lost 6 bases and J lost 4 bases. This CDR3 is 14 amino acids long. Germline lookup yields CDR1 DFQATT and CDR2 SNEGSKA (reference sequence). CDR3 bases: TGCAGTGCCACTCTAGCGGGAGGGCCAGATACGCAGTATTTT. The encoded protein is CSATLAGGPDTQYF.

The chain recombines TRBV10-3 with TRBJ2-1, with D maybe TRBD1 (6 bases). This CDR3 contains 13 residues. The ends were cut back, 9 bases at V and 3 bases at J, with 12 bases in the middle. Per germline, CDR1 ENHRY and CDR2 SYGVKD. This CDR3 is CAIGQRGYNEQFF. The CDR3 region has the DNA TGTGCCATAGGACAGCGTGGCTACAATGAGCAGTTCTTC.

The chain has TRBV24-1 and TRBJ2-4; no definite D call. The J call is in doubt because the DNA end fits TRBJ2-7 better. The germline V gene has CDR1 KGHDR and CDR2 SFDVKD. The CDR3 loop spans 12 amino acids. CDR3 sequence: CATSQQWGEQYF. The CDR3 DNA sequence: TGTGCCACCAGTCAACAGTGGGGCGAGCAGTACTTC.

This clonotype was seen only once. This may stem from a read error, because a much larger clone lies one nucleotide away. The chain recombines TRBV29-1 with TRBJ2-7; TRBD2 matches 10 bases. Germline V gives CDR1 SQVTM, CDR2 ANQGSEA. CDR3 length equals 15 residues. Unmatched junction bases numbered 12, after V lost 3 bases and J lost 7 bases. CDR3 nucleotides: TGCAGCGTTGAGACGACTAGCGGGCACTACAATGAGCAGTACTTC. Residues: CSVETTSGHYNEQYF.

V is TRBV5-1 and J is TRBJ2-3; 11 nucleotides align to TRBD1. J lost 7 bases, V lost 4 bases, and 5 bases had no gene match. The CDR3 contains 14 residues. Germline lookup yields CDR1 SGHRS and CDR2 YFSETQ. As DNA, the CDR3 is TGCGCCAGCAGCCACGGACAGGGGGCAAATACGCAGTATTTT. Encoded protein: CASSHGQGANTQYF.

This clonotype was counted a single time. The rearrangement uses TRBV3-1 and TRBJ2-4; the D gene could be TRBD1 or TRBD2 (5 bases each). The DNA end is a closer match to TRBJ2-7, so the J assignment may be wrong. This CDR3 region has 14 residues. CDR1 is LGHDT and CDR2 is YNNKEL in the germline V gene (reference sequence). Here the CDR3 DNA reads TGTGCCAGCAGCCAAGACGGGGACGGCTACGAGCAGTACTTC. Translation gives CASSQDGDGYEQYF.

The chain joins TRBV6-1 to TRBJ2-5; TRBD1 might be the D (6 bases). V was shortened by 7 bases and J by 5 bases, with 17 bases between the two germline ends. CDR3 length equals 14 residues. CDR1 and CDR2 (germline): MNHNS, SASEGT. The CDR3 here is CASKRGGLGETQYF. In DNA, the CDR3 is TGTGCCAGCAAAAGAGGGGGTCTTGGGGAGACCCAGTACTTC.

The chain combines TRBV25-1 with TRBJ2-3; 7 bases are a match to TRBD2. CDR3 length: 15 amino acids. Trimming at V came to 6 bases and at J to 3 bases, leaving 9 bases not matched to a gene. The V gene's germline CDR1 is MGHDK and CDR2 SYGVNS. The CDR3 spells CASRTGGDRTDTQYF. CDR3 in DNA: TGTGCCAGCAGGACGGGGGGAGATAGGACAGATACGCAGTATTTT. The whole variable domain, filled in from reference TRBV25-1 and TRBJ2-3, reads EADIYQTPRYLVIGTGKKITLECSQTMGHDKMYWYQQDPGMELHLIHYSYGVNSTEKGDLSSESTVSRIRTEHFPLTLESARPSHTSQYLCASRTGGDRTDTQYFGPGTRLTVL.

This clonotype was observed a single time. The chain recombines TRBV20-1 with TRBJ2-1; D is unclear. Matching the DNA end better, TRBJ2-7 makes the J call doubtful. Per germline, CDR1 DFQATT and CDR2 SNEGSKA (reference sequence). This CDR3 is built from 15 residues. CDR3 DNA: TGCAGTGCTCAAACACTATCCCGCTCCTACAATGAGCAGTACTTC. Protein: CSAQTLSRSYNEQYF.

CDR3 sequence reads: CASSRLTSGANVLTF. CDR3 nucleotide sequence: TGTGCCAGCAGCCGGCTGACCTCTGGGGCCAACGTCCTGACTTTC. V and J are TRBV5-5 and TRBJ2-6; D is unresolved. Trimming stripped 4 bases from V and 0 bases from J, with 8 bases between. Germline V gene data show CDR1 as SGHKS and CDR2 as YYEKEE (reference sequence). This CDR3 has 15 amino acids.

The J gene is TRBJ1-2, the V gene TRBV27; D remains ambiguous. Germline CDR1 is MNHEY and CDR2 is SMNVEV (reference sequence). The V and J ends lost 5 bases and 8 bases respectively, with 9 bases between them. This CDR3 has 11 amino acids. The CDR3 loop reads CASSDFRGYTF. The CDR3 nucleotides read TGTGCCAGCAGTGATTTCCGGGGCTACACCTTC.

The chain employs TRBV7-3 and TRBJ2-7; 7 bases fit TRBD1. Germline trimming cut 5 bases from V and 7 bases from J; bases unmatched to any gene: 8. This CDR3 is built from 13 residues. Germline lookup yields CDR1 SGHTA and CDR2 FQGTGA. DNA of the CDR3: TGTGCCAGCAGCATCCAGACAGGGCAGGAGCAGTACTTC. Its protein is CASSIQTGQEQYF.

The CDR3 protein is CASSSQTLDNSPLHF. The CDR3 DNA sequence: TGTGCCAGCAGTTCTCAGACCCTGGATAATTCACCCCTCCACTTT. The V and J genes are TRBV6-5 and TRBJ1-6; no reliable D call. Germline loops: CDR1 MNHEY, CDR2 SVGAGI. This CDR3 contains 15 residues. V was trimmed by 4 bases and J by 5 bases, leaving 12 bases between them.

The rearrangement joins TRBV29-1 to TRBJ2-7; maybe TRBD2 (5 bases). There are 13 residues in the CDR3. Trimming cost V 4 bases and J 6 bases, with 16 bases left between them. CDR1 is SQVTM and CDR2 is ANQGSEA in the germline V gene. CDR3 in DNA: TGCAGCGTTGTGCTAGCCGCCTGGTCCGAGCAGTACTTC. Protein sequence: CSVVLAAWSEQYF.